This T cell receptor (beta chain) stems from a study of blood T cell repertoires in COVID-19. Study in general: T cells, B-cell-depleted T cells, or PBMCs supplied cDNA or gDNA.

Seattle's cohort entered during active infection and was followed longitudinally. V gave up 0 bases and J gave up 1 base, with 13 bases separating them. Germline V gene lookup returns CDR1 LGHDT and CDR2 YNNKEL (reference sequence). The CDR3 extends over 17 amino acids. Some clones are missing from TCRdb's copy, which holds only in-frame ones; the method was immunoSEQ multiplex PCR. This table has about 330,000 clones, roughly 87% appearing once. The genes are TRBV3-1 (or the pseudogene TRBV3-2) and TRBJ2-4; tentative D call: TRBD1 (5 bases). The specimen was peripheral blood. This TCR was sampled from a man between 25 and 39 years old with COVID-19, enrolled during active disease. For the CDR3, the DNA is TGTGCCAGCAGCCAAGACAGGGCGGCATGGGCCAAAAACATTCAGTACTTC. Amino acids: CASSQDRAAWAKNIQYF.